This T cell receptor beta chain was captured by sequencing in a study of CD4 T cells in relation to SARS-CoV-2 and coronaviruses. CD4+ T cells from unexposed donors were obtained before the COVID-19 pandemic (2011-2018). The cells were cultured for about ten days before CD4+ T cells were isolated. A word on this clone: What it binds is not known.

The CDR3 is made up of 14 amino acids. Germline CDR1 is SGHRS and CDR2 is YFSETQ. V shed 5 bases, J shed 4 bases, and the junction held 5 bases outside the gene matches. Assay: immunoSEQ multiplex PCR; the TCRdb copy retains only in-frame clones and omits some. The sample lists more than 20,000 clones, over 70% occurring once. The J gene is TRBJ1-2, the V gene TRBV5-1; 10 bases agree with TRBD1. The source of this sequence is a human donor in good health. Sequencing used CD4+ T cells from PBMCs, cultured in vitro. CDR3 sequence: CASRPTGGVYGYTF. CDR3 nucleotide sequence: TGCGCCAGCAGGCCGACAGGGGGCGTCTATGGCTACACCTTC.